This record covers a single T cell receptor (beta chain). The data were obtained in a study of OX40 agonist ivuxolimab in advanced cancers. Excluded were patients having autoimmune disease history or systemic immunosuppression. TCRdb's copy holds only in-frame clones and misses some; the assay was immunoSEQ multiplex PCR. The data hold about 76,000 clones, with about 81% observed a single time. The CDR3 runs to 14 residues. The junction had 8 bases not matched to a gene; V was cut back by 6 bases and J by 6 bases. Germline V CDR1 and CDR2: LNHDA, SQIVND (reference sequence). This sequence joins TRBV19 and TRBJ2-4; 7 positions agree with TRBD1. This TCR came from an adult with an advanced solid tumor such as melanoma, head and neck, liver or kidney cancer. The source material was CD4+ or CD8+ T cells sorted from blood, sampled in a trial of the OX40 agonist ivuxolimab. The CDR3, as DNA: TGTGCCAGTAGCTGGGACAGCGAAGTAAACATTCAGTACTTC. Encoded protein: CASSWDSEVNIQYF.